Described below is a single T cell receptor (beta chain) sequence and its context. Its antigen is undetermined. The data belong to a study of radiation and T cells in renal cell carcinoma. Study-wide findings and caveats: In blood, top tumor clones expanded by 2 weeks, shrinking by 4. Only small tumor regions of 0.95 to 1 g were sampled. Top 100 clonotypes averaged approximately 50% in irradiated versus about 40% in nephrectomy-only tumors. Irradiated tumors held more dominant CDR3 motifs than control tumors.

This sample's treatment: 15 Gy SBRT to primary tumor, nephrectomy 4 weeks later. Some clones are missing from TCRdb's copy, which holds only in-frame ones; the method was immunoSEQ multiplex PCR. The sample lists about 22,000 clones; around 47% were seen once. The CDR3 is made up of 13 amino acids. Trimming stripped 7 bases from V and 0 bases from J, with 9 bases between. Germline V gene data show CDR1 as MNHNY and CDR2 as SVGAGI (reference sequence). This sequence originates from a woman aged 45-65 years with renal cell carcinoma. The V call is TRBV6-6, the J call TRBJ1-1; no definite D call. The input for sequencing was tumor tissue, taken from a patient whose treatment included radiotherapy and nephrectomy. Here the CDR3 reads CASTLTMNTEAFF. In DNA, the CDR3 is TGTGCCAGCACCCTAACCATGAACACTGAAGCTTTCTTT.